This T cell receptor (beta chain) is from a study of shared clonotypes between healthy human individuals. Overall study context: Per-donor plates numbered three CD4 naive, three CD4 memory, two CD8 naive and one CD8 memory.

It was CD45RO-negative cells, positively selected for CCR7, that made up naive CD8 cells, with terminally differentiated effector memory CD45RA+ cells excluded. Germline assignment: CDR1 SGHVS and CDR2 FNYEAQ. Deletions cut 10 bases from V and 1 base from J, with 16 bases between. The CDR3 consists of 14 residues. Only in-frame clones appear in the TCRdb table, and some are missing; sequencing was by immunoSEQ multiplex PCR. The sample has about 580,000 clones; 95% to 98% are singletons. The specimen sequenced was naive CD8+ T cells sorted from blood. The source is a man aged 25-40 years in good health. The chain recombines TRBV7-6 with TRBJ1-1; maybe TRBD1 (5 bases). CDR3 sequence (DNA): TGTGCCACCCGGCCGGGGGGTAAGAACACTGAAGCTTTCTTT. It translates to CATRPGGKNTEAFF.